In its sample, the clone carrying this T cell receptor beta chain was seen many times. Per the germline V gene, CDR1 is SEHNR and CDR2 is FQNEAQ (reference sequence). V dropped 5 bases and J dropped 8 bases, with 10 bases sitting between them. This CDR3 is built from 13 residues. Time point: sample taken at primary tumor resection. Whole RNA from tumor, nontumor lung or frozen PBMC was sequenced unsorted. TCRdb itself ran the 5' RACE reads through MiXCR, one entry per CDR3 protein. The sample lists some 28,000 distinct CDR3 sequences; 8.4% were seen once. This sample was included in a study of spatial heterogeneity in lung cancer.

The clonotype was recovered from a female donor with early-stage non-small cell lung cancer. The sequences come from PBMCs, collected at surgery. This sequence joins TRBV7-9 and TRBJ1-6; no clear D. In DNA, the CDR3 is TGTGCCAGCAGCGACCGGGAGCATTCACCCCTCCACTTT. Translation: CASSDREHSPLHF. The whole variable domain, remainder taken from reference TRBV7-9 and TRBJ1-6, is DTGVSQNPRHKITKRGQNVTFRCDPISEHNRLYWYRQTLGQGPEFLTYFQNEAQLEKSRLLSDRFSAERPKGSFSTLEIQRTEQGDSAMYLCASSDREHSPLHFGNGTRLTVT.